This T cell receptor beta chain was captured by sequencing in a study of PD-L1 blockade in urothelial cancer. Overall study: Prior chemotherapy in patients spanned 0 to 3 regimens. It was at 3 weeks (second dose) and 6 weeks after treatment start that blood was analyzed.

The CDR3 totals 13 residues. The V end was cut by 2 bases, the J end by 9 bases, with 10 bases between. Germline lookup yields CDR1 MGHRA and CDR2 YSYEKL. Measured with immunoSEQ multiplex PCR; TCRdb has only the in-frame clones, and not every one. Here the sample spans about 90,000 clones, roughly 90% being singletons. This clone was picked up one time. This receptor was taken from a man between 60 and 75 years old with urothelial cancer. The J gene is TRBJ2-2, the V gene TRBV4-1, with no clear D. Sequencing used PBMCs, obtained around atezolizumab (anti-PD-L1) treatment. The CDR3 loop is CASSQLGLRELFF. The CDR3, as DNA: TGCGCCAGCAGCCAACTTGGCCTCCGGGAGCTGTTTTTT.